This T cell receptor beta chain was found in a study of blood T cell repertoires in COVID-19. The junction had 4 bases not matched to a gene; V was cut back by 2 bases and J by 1 base. The length of the CDR3 is 17 residues. From germline, CDR1 is KGHDR and CDR2 SFDVKD. In the study's own analysis: The authors estimated nucleated cell counts from reference gene primer amplification. Libraries were prepared by immunoSEQ multiplex PCR; TCRdb keeps only in-frame clonotypes and omits some of them. The V and J calls and clone size are taken from that table; D and trimming were inferred from the DNA. The data contain 65,000 to 75,000 clones, around 75% of them singletons.

The sample consisted of peripheral blood. The chain employs TRBV24-1 and TRBJ2-5; TRBD2 agrees at 12 bases. This clonotype originated in a man in his 70s with acute or convalescent COVID-19. The CDR3 is CATSDWTSGILQETQYF. In DNA, the CDR3 is TGTGCCACCAGTGATTGGACTAGCGGGATCCTCCAAGAGACCCAGTACTTC.